This T cell receptor beta chain came from a study of T cell repertoires in cytomegalovirus infection (dated by TCRdb to the late 2010s). Concerning the study at large: The HLA type of each donor mattered for the analysis, because public TCR beta signatures pointed to carriage of CMV infection along with the matching HLA type. What the authors observed across the whole study: Carriers of CMV infection plus the relevant HLA type were discriminated by the cumulative frequency of public TCR beta family members in the study cohort and in an independent 352-donor cohort. In the ex vivo response, HLA-C-restricted CMV-specific TCR beta clonotypes were dominant, and in two of eight donors the single most frequent clonotype came from this HLA-C-restricted group.

Sequencing was carried out with an Illumina HiSeq 1500. Through fastp at Q25 and MiXCR, TCRdb rebuilt clones from the public reads, retaining in-frame beta chains. Under each unique CDR3 protein, matching rows form one entry showing the most common genes and DNA. A total of 100,000 or so distinct CDR3 sequences appear in this sample, 23% of them only once. About two fifths of the sample lies in the top ten. V has 6 bases trimmed and J has 2 bases trimmed; junction bases matching no gene number 9. The CDR3 goes from the cysteine to the phenylalanine over 18 residues. The entry retains the CDR3 DNA only, 54 bases that are in frame from base 1. CDR1 and CDR2 were assigned from the germline V gene as SNHLY and FYNNEI. About this clonotype: Its antigen is unknown. Nothing much larger sits one base from this clone, and base qualities are not available.

Sequencing was performed on CD8+ T cells from PBMCs. This receptor was identified in a human donor in good health (CMV status not recorded). Some clones in this sample may be carry-over from other donors' samples. This chain joins TRBV2 to TRBJ2-2, and TRBD2 matches 13 of the central bases. The CDR3 region: CASRGTSGNSANTGELFF. The DNA reads TGTGCCAGCAGGGGGACTAGCGGGAACTCGGCTAACACCGGGGAGCTGTTTTTT.